This T cell receptor (beta chain) was captured by sequencing in a study of T cell changes during pregnancy in multiple sclerosis. Clones were sequenced by immunoSEQ multiplex PCR, and TCRdb holds only the in-frame ones, with some missing. The repertoire holds 90,000 to 120,000 clones, 90% to 95% seen once, with around 0.9% in the top ten. Germline-derived CDR1 and CDR2 are MNHNS and SASEGT. Trimming took 4 bases from V and 2 from J; bases not matched to a gene: 4. The CDR3 extends over 15 amino acids. Sequenced here: peripheral blood, sampled before pregnancy. This rearrangement joins TRBV6-1 to TRBJ2-3, with 9 bases aligning to TRBD2. This TCR was sampled from a female donor with multiple sclerosis, enrolled in a pregnancy study. The CDR3 protein is CASSAVAGATDTQYF. For the CDR3, the DNA is TGTGCCAGCAGTGCGGTAGCGGGAGCCACAGATACGCAGTATTTT.